The 2 T cell receptor beta chains listed next were all sequenced from one sample in a study of cytomegalovirus exposure and HLA in healthy donors. PCR was performed using 60 Vbeta and 13 Jbeta primers. Sequenced by immunoSEQ multiplex PCR; TCRdb stores in-frame clones only, minus some. In the table there are 100,000 to 150,000 clones, more than 75% of which are singletons. Material: PBMCs. These receptors were taken from a female donor in good health and CMV-seronegative.

This clone was counted between two and nine times. The chain combines TRBV15 with TRBJ2-1, with TRBD2 matching over 11 bases. CDR1 and CDR2 from the germline V gene are LNHNV and YYDKDF (reference sequence). The CDR3 runs 17 residues. The ends lost 2 bases at V and 15 bases at J; junction bases unmatched: 18. The CDR3 reads CATSRHSPGLAEGLLFF. The CDR3 coding sequence is TGTGCCACCAGCAGACATTCTCCGGGACTAGCGGAAGGGCTCCTGTTCTTC. The complete variable domain, with remaining parts taken from reference TRBV15 and TRBJ2-1, reads DAMVIQNPRYQVTQFGKPVTLSCSQTLNHNVMYWYQQKSSQAPKLLFHYYDKDFNNEADTPDNFQSRRPNTSFCFLDIRSPGLGDTAMYLCATSRHSPGLAEGLLFFGPGTRLTVL.

To note about this clone: Distinct nucleotide sequences in the sample also encode this CDR3. The genes are TRBV7-9 and TRBJ1-5, with D unclear. CDR1 and CDR2 (germline): SEHNR, FQNEAQ (reference sequence). The CDR3 extends over 12 amino acids. The ends were cut back, 1 base at V and 7 bases at J, with 5 bases in the middle. The CDR3, as DNA: TGTGCCAGCAGCTTAGGAGGCCAGCCCCAGCATTTT. The encoded protein is CASSLGGQPQHF. The whole variable domain, remainder taken from reference TRBV7-9 and TRBJ1-5, is DTGVSQNPRHKITKRGQNVTFRCDPISEHNRLYWYRQTLGQGPEFLTYFQNEAQLEKSRLLSDRFSAERPKGSFSTLEIQRTEQGDSAMYLCASSLGGQPQHFGDGTRLSIL.